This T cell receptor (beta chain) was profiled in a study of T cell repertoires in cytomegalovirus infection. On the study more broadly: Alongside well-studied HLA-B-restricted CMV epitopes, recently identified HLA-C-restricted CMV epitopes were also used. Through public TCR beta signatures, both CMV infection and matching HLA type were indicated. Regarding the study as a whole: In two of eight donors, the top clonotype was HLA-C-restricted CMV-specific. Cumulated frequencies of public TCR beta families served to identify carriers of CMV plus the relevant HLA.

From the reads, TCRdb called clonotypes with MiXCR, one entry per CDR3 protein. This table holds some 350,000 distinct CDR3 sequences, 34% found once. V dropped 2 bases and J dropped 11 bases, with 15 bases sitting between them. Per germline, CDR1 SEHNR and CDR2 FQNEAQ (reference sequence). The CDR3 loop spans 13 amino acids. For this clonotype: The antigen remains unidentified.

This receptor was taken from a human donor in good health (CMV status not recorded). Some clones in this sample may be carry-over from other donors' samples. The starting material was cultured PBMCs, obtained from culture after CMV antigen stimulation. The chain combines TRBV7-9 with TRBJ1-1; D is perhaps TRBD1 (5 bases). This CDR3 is CASSLNWDRGAFF. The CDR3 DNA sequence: TGTGCCAGCAGCTTAAATTGGGACCGTGGGGCTTTCTTT.